A selection of T cell receptor beta chains follows, all from one sample in a study of OX40 agonist ivuxolimab in advanced cancers. The protocol was immunoSEQ multiplex PCR, while the TCRdb copy is restricted to in-frame clones and leaves out a portion. The sample carries tens of thousands of clones, 80% to 90% recorded once. The input for sequencing was CD4+ or CD8+ T cells sorted from blood, taken in a trial of the OX40 agonist ivuxolimab. These receptors were obtained from an adult with an advanced solid tumor such as melanoma, head and neck, liver or kidney cancer. Both conserved end residues are part of each CDR3. A D gene is named only where the DNA matches it firmly. Size is omitted from some rows. Given values are once, few, many or a class for expanded clones.

D: .
V: TRBV5-1
size: .
J: TRBJ2-3
DNA: TGCGCCAGCGGTTTGAGCTTCTCCACAGATACGCAGTATTTT
CDR3: CASGLSFSTDTQYF

D: .
V: TRBV11-2
size: .
J: TRBJ1-6
DNA: TGTGCCAGCAGCTTAAGGGAATTTGGTTCACCCCTCCACTTT
CDR3: CASSLREFGSPLHF

D: .
V: TRBV5-4
size: .
J: TRBJ1-2
DNA: TGTGCCAGCAGCTTAGAAACTCGGGGCTACACCTTC
CDR3: CASSLETRGYTF

D: .
V: TRBV18
size: .
J: TRBJ2-7
DNA: TGTGCCAGCTCAGAGTTAAGGGGAGTCGGCGAGCAGTACTTC
CDR3: CASSELRGVGEQYF

D: .
V: TRBV21-1
size: .
J: TRBJ1-4
DNA: TGTGCCAGCAGCAAAGGTACAGGAGAATATGCAACTAATGAAAAACTGTTTTTT
CDR3: CASSKGTGEYATNEKLFF

D: .
V: TRBV29-1
size: .
J: TRBJ2-1
DNA: TGCAGCGTTGGGGCCGTCTCCTACAATGAGCAGTTCTTC
CDR3: CSVGAVSYNEQFF

D: .
V: TRBV7-2
size: .
J: TRBJ2-7
DNA: TGTGCCAGCAGCTTAAGTAGGAGGCCCTCCTACGAGCAGTACTTC
CDR3: CASSLSRRPSYEQYF

D: TRBD1
V: TRBV7-2
size: .
J: TRBJ2-7
DNA: TGTGCCAGCAGCCACGCGGGACAGGGGTTCTACGAGCAGTACTTC
CDR3: CASSHAGQGFYEQYF

D: .
V: TRBV28
size: .
J: TRBJ1-5
DNA: TGTGCCAGCTATACTAACAGCAATCAGCCCCAGCATTTT
CDR3: CASYTNSNQPQHF

D: TRBD1
V: TRBV6-5
size: .
J: TRBJ1-3
DNA: TGTGCCAGCAGTTTCCAGGGGGCGAACTCTGGAAACACCATATATTTT
CDR3: CASSFQGANSGNTIYF

D: .
V: TRBV28
size: .
J: TRBJ1-5
DNA: TGTGCCAGCAGCCTCATACAGCGATATAGCAATCAGCCCCAGCATTTT
CDR3: CASSLIQRYSNQPQHF

D: .
V: TRBV5-1
size: .
J: TRBJ2-5
DNA: TGCGCCAGCAGCTTGGGAGCGGGCCTCCAAGAGACCCAGTACTTC
CDR3: CASSLGAGLQETQYF

D: .
V: TRBV7-6
size: .
J: TRBJ1-1
DNA: TGTGCCAGCAGCCCGACACTTAAGATGAACACTGAAGCTTTCTTT
CDR3: CASSPTLKMNTEAFF

D: TRBD1
V: TRBV6-1
size: .
J: TRBJ2-7
DNA: TGTGCCAGCAGTGAAGCTTTTGGACAGGCCTACGAGCAGTACTTC
CDR3: CASSEAFGQAYEQYF

D: .
V: TRBV2
size: .
J: TRBJ2-7
DNA: TGTGCCAGCAGTGAAAGCGCAGGGCTTTACGAGCAGTACTTC
CDR3: CASSESAGLYEQYF

D: .
V: TRBV6-5
size: .
J: TRBJ2-2
DNA: TGTGCCAGCAGTCCACTCACCGGGGAGCTGTTTTTT
CDR3: CASSPLTGELFF

D: TRBD2
V: TRBV12-5
size: .
J: TRBJ2-3
DNA: TGTGCTAGTGGTTCGTCCAGCTCGGGACTAGCGGGAACAGATACGCAGTATTTT
CDR3: CASGSSSSGLAGTDTQYF

D: .
V: TRBV10-1
size: .
J: TRBJ1-1
DNA: TGCGCCACCCTTTGTGTACAGGGAATTTATAGGACTGAAGCTTTCTTT
CDR3: CATLCVQGIYRTEAFF

D: TRBD1
V: TRBV5-6
size: .
J: TRBJ1-2
DNA: TGTGCCAGCAGCTCGGGACAGGGGGCAAGGTATGGCTACACCTTC
CDR3: CASSSGQGARYGYTF

D: .
V: TRBV27
size: .
J: TRBJ2-7
DNA: TGTGCCAGCAGTTTATGGCCAACCTACGAGCAGTACTTC
CDR3: CASSLWPTYEQYF

D: .
V: TRBV4-1
size: once
J: TRBJ2-7
DNA: TGCGCCAGCAGCCAGACGGGTCAGGTTCCATACGAGCAGTACTTC
CDR3: CASSQTGQVPYEQYF

D: .
V: TRBV10-2
size: .
J: TRBJ1-1
DNA: TGCGCCAGCAGTGAGTGGGAGAGCCTGAACACTGAAGCTTTCTTT
CDR3: CASSEWESLNTEAFF

D: .
V: TRBV5-1
size: .
J: TRBJ2-2
DNA: TGCGCCAGCAGCTTGGATCATACCGGGGAGCTGTTTTTT
CDR3: CASSLDHTGELFF

D: .
V: TRBV10-3
size: .
J: TRBJ1-1
DNA: TGTGCCATCAGTGAGGACAGGGAAGCTTTCTTT
CDR3: CAISEDREAFF

D: .
V: TRBV5-4
size: .
J: TRBJ1-3
DNA: TGTGCCATACACACCTCTGGAAACACCATATATTTT
CDR3: CAIHTSGNTIYF

D: .
V: TRBV27
size: few
J: TRBJ1-2
DNA: TGTGCCAGCGGACGATGGAACTATGGCTACACCTTC
CDR3: CASGRWNYGYTF

D: TRBD2
V: TRBV7-9
size: .
J: TRBJ2-7
DNA: TGTGCCAGCAGGAAGACTGCAGCGGGGGGATACGAGCAGTACTTC
CDR3: CASRKTAAGGYEQYF

D: TRBD1
V: TRBV9
size: .
J: TRBJ2-1
DNA: TGTGCCAGCAGCGTCACCTGGGGACAGGACTACAATGAGCAGTTCTTC
CDR3: CASSVTWGQDYNEQFF

D: .
V: TRBV6-4
size: .
J: TRBJ2-3
DNA: TGTGCCAGCAGTGTAGCTTGGGGGGCTACGGGAGATACGCAGTATTTT
CDR3: CASSVAWGATGDTQYF

D: TRBD2
V: TRBV28
size: .
J: TRBJ2-3
DNA: TGTGCCAGCAGTTTAAAACTAGCGGTGTTGTATTTT
CDR3: CASSLKLAVLYF

D: .
V: TRBV6-1
size: .
J: TRBJ2-5
DNA: TGTGCCAGCAGTGAAGGAGGGACGGCTCAAGCGAAGACCCAGTACTTC
CDR3: CASSEGGTAQAKTQYF

D: .
V: TRBV5-4
size: once
J: TRBJ1-3
DNA: TGTGCCAGCAGCATCCCTGGAAACACCATATATTTT
CDR3: CASSIPGNTIYF

D: .
V: TRBV7-3
size: few
J: TRBJ2-1
DNA: TGTGCCAGCAGCGACACAGGGTCCTACAATGAGCAGTTCTTC
CDR3: CASSDTGSYNEQFF

D: .
V: TRBV5-1
size: .
J: TRBJ2-7
DNA: TGCGCCAGCAGCTTGGGCGGGACAGGGCAACCGGGGGGGGAGCAGTACTTC
CDR3: CASSLGGTGQPGGEQYF

D: .
V: TRBV19
size: .
J: TRBJ2-7
DNA: TGTGCCAGTGCCTCGGACACCTTCTCCTACGAGCAGTACTTC
CDR3: CASASDTFSYEQYF

D: .
V: TRBV7-9
size: .
J: TRBJ2-5
DNA: TGTGCCAGCAGCTCAAGGGAATGGGAGACCCAGTACTTC
CDR3: CASSSREWETQYF

D: .
V: TRBV13
size: .
J: TRBJ2-7
DNA: TGTGCCAGCAGCTCAGGCCTCTCCTACGAGCAGTACTTC
CDR3: CASSSGLSYEQYF

D: .
V: TRBV6-1
size: .
J: TRBJ2-7
DNA: TGTGCCAGCCTCCAAGGAGGGGGCAACGAGCAGTACTTC
CDR3: CASLQGGGNEQYF

D: TRBD1
V: TRBV30
size: .
J: TRBJ1-2
DNA: TGTGCCTGGAAGGGTGGACAGGGGGGAGGCTACACCTTC
CDR3: CAWKGGQGGGYTF

D: .
V: TRBV5-6
size: .
J: TRBJ1-3
DNA: TGTGCCAGCAGCTTGATCGGAAACACCATATATTTT
CDR3: CASSLIGNTIYF

D: .
V: TRBV5-1
size: .
J: TRBJ2-1
DNA: TGCGCCAGCAGCTTGGCCCAGTCGGGGGATGAGCAGTTCTTC
CDR3: CASSLAQSGDEQFF

D: .
V: TRBV6-1
size: .
J: TRBJ2-1
DNA: TGTGCCAGCAGTGAACGGAATGAGCAGTTCTTC
CDR3: CASSERNEQFF

D: TRBD1
V: TRBV5-1
size: once
J: TRBJ2-7
DNA: TGCGCCAGCAGCTCTGGAGGTACAGGGGGCTCTCGCGGGGAGCAGTACTTC
CDR3: CASSSGGTGGSRGEQYF

D: .
V: TRBV2
size: once
J: TRBJ1-4
DNA: TGTGCCAGTGAAGGTACAAATGAAAAACTGTTTTTT
CDR3: CASEGTNEKLFF

D: .
V: TRBV19
size: .
J: TRBJ2-7
DNA: TGTGCCACCTCATTACAGGCAACCTACGAGCAGTACTTC
CDR3: CATSLQATYEQYF

D: .
V: TRBV2
size: .
J: TRBJ1-5
DNA: TGTGCCAGCAGTGTCGGTTATAGCAATCAGCCCCAGCATTTT
CDR3: CASSVGYSNQPQHF

D: .
V: TRBV28
size: .
J: TRBJ1-2
DNA: TGTGCCAGCAGGCCAGGGAGGGGCTACACCTTC
CDR3: CASRPGRGYTF

D: TRBD2
V: TRBV4-1
size: .
J: TRBJ2-7
DNA: TGCGCCAGCAGCCCTCGACTAGCGGGGGGATTCTACGAGCAGTACTTC
CDR3: CASSPRLAGGFYEQYF